A selection of T cell receptor beta chains follows, all from one sample in a study of T-cell memory formation after mild COVID-19. A single record per CDR3 protein comes from TCRdb applying MiXCR to the 5' RACE reads. The repertoire has about 560,000 distinct CDR3 sequences, about a fifth of them found once; the top ten carry around 7.7%. The material sequenced was PBMCs or a T cell subset sorted from them (not recorded which). The source is an adult woman who had mild COVID-19 (a few samples of this study predate the infection). Cell type and time point are not known. Each CDR3 is given with its conserved first and last residue. Fields, in order: V gene, J gene, clone size, D gene, CDR3 DNA, CDR3 protein. D genes are given only for firm matches. Some rows have no size entry. The others give once, few or many, or a class for an expanded clone.

v_gene: TRBV5-1; j_gene: TRBJ1-1; abundance: many; d_gene: TRBD1; CDR3nt: TGCGCCAGCAGCTCGGGACAGGGGGTGAACACTGAAGCTTTCTTT; CDR3aa: CASSSGQGVNTEAFF
v_gene: TRBV7-3; j_gene: TRBJ1-1; abundance: .; d_gene: .; CDR3nt: TGTGCCAGCAGCTTAAACGATCGCACTGAAGCTTTCTTT; CDR3aa: CASSLNDRTEAFF
v_gene: TRBV7-6; j_gene: TRBJ2-3; abundance: few; d_gene: .; CDR3nt: TGTGCCAGCAGCCAATCGGACTTAACAGATACGCAGTATTTT; CDR3aa: CASSQSDLTDTQYF
v_gene: TRBV10-3; j_gene: TRBJ1-1; abundance: .; d_gene: TRBD1; CDR3nt: TGTGCCATCAGTGAGCGGGCAGGGGGCATGAACACTGAAGCTTTCTTT; CDR3aa: CAISERAGGMNTEAFF
v_gene: TRBV7-9; j_gene: TRBJ1-6; abundance: .; d_gene: .; CDR3nt: TGTGCCAGCAGCTTAGTGGGACGGAGTAATTCACCCCTCCACTTT; CDR3aa: CASSLVGRSNSPLHF
v_gene: TRBV27; j_gene: TRBJ1-1; abundance: .; d_gene: .; CDR3nt: TGTGCCAGCGTCGACAAGGGACTCAACACTGAAGCTTTCTTT; CDR3aa: CASVDKGLNTEAFF
v_gene: TRBV12-3/TRBV12-4; j_gene: TRBJ2-6; abundance: few; d_gene: TRBD2; CDR3nt: TGTGCCAGCCTAAAGAGCGGGAGAATCTACTCTGGGGCCAACGTCCTGACTTTC; CDR3aa: CASLKSGRIYSGANVLTF
v_gene: TRBV30; j_gene: TRBJ1-2; abundance: many; d_gene: .; CDR3nt: TGTGCCTGGAGTACAGATGAAAACTATGGCTACACCTTC; CDR3aa: CAWSTDENYGYTF
v_gene: TRBV2; j_gene: TRBJ1-5; abundance: .; d_gene: .; CDR3nt: TGTGCCAGCAGTGAACACAGGGTAGGACAGCCCCAGCATTTT; CDR3aa: CASSEHRVGQPQHF
v_gene: TRBV10-3; j_gene: TRBJ2-7; abundance: few; d_gene: TRBD1; CDR3nt: TGTGCCATCAGCGCCTTACCGGGACAGGCGGGGAACGAGCAGTACTTC; CDR3aa: CAISALPGQAGNEQYF
v_gene: TRBV6-6; j_gene: TRBJ1-1; abundance: .; d_gene: .; CDR3nt: TGTGCCAGCAGCCCCCGGACTGTGAGCACTGAAGCTTTCTTT; CDR3aa: CASSPRTVSTEAFF
v_gene: TRBV5-1; j_gene: TRBJ2-7; abundance: few; d_gene: TRBD2; CDR3nt: TGCGCCAGCAGCTTGGTGGGACTAGCGGGAAGCGAGCAGTACTTC; CDR3aa: CASSLVGLAGSEQYF
v_gene: TRBV9; j_gene: TRBJ2-3; abundance: few; d_gene: .; CDR3nt: TGTGCCAGCAGCGTAGACGGTCTCAAAAGCACAGATACGCAGTATTTT; CDR3aa: CASSVDGLKSTDTQYF
v_gene: TRBV3-1; j_gene: TRBJ2-1; abundance: .; d_gene: .; CDR3nt: TGTGCCAGCAGCCAAGGACAGAACAATGAGCAGTTCTTC; CDR3aa: CASSQGQNNEQFF
v_gene: TRBV11-2; j_gene: TRBJ1-1; abundance: few; d_gene: .; CDR3nt: TGTGCCAGCAGCTTAGTAGGCCCCGAGATGGGAGCTTTCTTT; CDR3aa: CASSLVGPEMGAFF
v_gene: TRBV5-6; j_gene: TRBJ2-3; abundance: .; d_gene: TRBD1; CDR3nt: TGTGCCAGCAGCCTGACGACAGGGGGGGGCCATTTT; CDR3aa: CASSLTTGGGHF
v_gene: TRBV6-1; j_gene: TRBJ1-6; abundance: few; d_gene: TRBD1; CDR3nt: TGTGCCACCCTACAACCACAGGGGAGTAATTCACCCCTCCACTTT; CDR3aa: CATLQPQGSNSPLHF
v_gene: TRBV21-1; j_gene: TRBJ2-1; abundance: few; d_gene: .; CDR3nt: TGTGCCAGCAGCAAAGGGCGGGAGTCGTCGTACAATGAGCAGTTCTTC; CDR3aa: CASSKGRESSYNEQFF
v_gene: TRBV7-9; j_gene: TRBJ2-5; abundance: many; d_gene: .; CDR3nt: TGTGCCAGCAGCCCCCAGGGACGTATCCCCGGAGAGACCCAGTACTTC; CDR3aa: CASSPQGRIPGETQYF
v_gene: TRBV18; j_gene: TRBJ1-1; abundance: many; d_gene: TRBD1; CDR3nt: TGTGCCAGCCATGTAACAGGGGGGGCTGAAGCTTTCTTT; CDR3aa: CASHVTGGAEAFF
v_gene: TRBV29-1; j_gene: TRBJ1-1; abundance: few; d_gene: .; CDR3nt: TGCAGCGCTACAAGGGTCCAATTTGAAGCTTTCTTT; CDR3aa: CSATRVQFEAFF
v_gene: TRBV7-2; j_gene: TRBJ1-2; abundance: many; d_gene: TRBD1; CDR3nt: TGTGCCAGCAGCCTAAATTCCCGGGACAGGGCCCAGGGCTACACCTTC; CDR3aa: CASSLNSRDRAQGYTF
v_gene: TRBV9; j_gene: TRBJ2-5; abundance: .; d_gene: TRBD2; CDR3nt: TGTGCCAGCAGCGTAGGGGGGCTAGCGGGAGTTGATCGCAGCCCCATGGAGACCCAGTACTTC; CDR3aa: CASSVGGLAGVDRSPMETQYF
v_gene: TRBV5-1; j_gene: TRBJ2-6; abundance: .; d_gene: TRBD1; CDR3nt: TGCGCCAGCAGTCCCGGGACAGGGAGGTCTGGGGCCAACGTCCTGACTTTC; CDR3aa: CASSPGTGRSGANVLTF
v_gene: TRBV18; j_gene: TRBJ2-5; abundance: .; d_gene: .; CDR3nt: TGTGCCAGCTCACCTTCGTATGACAAAGAGACCCAGTACTTC; CDR3aa: CASSPSYDKETQYF
v_gene: TRBV12-3/TRBV12-4; j_gene: TRBJ1-5; abundance: few; d_gene: .; CDR3nt: TGTGCCAGCAGTTTAGCCCAGACGGGGGGGAATCAGCCCCAGCATTTT; CDR3aa: CASSLAQTGGNQPQHF
v_gene: TRBV29-1; j_gene: TRBJ2-5; abundance: few; d_gene: TRBD2; CDR3nt: TGCAGCGTTGATGGCCTAGCGGGAGTGGGAGAGACCCAGTACTTC; CDR3aa: CSVDGLAGVGETQYF
v_gene: TRBV9; j_gene: TRBJ2-3; abundance: .; d_gene: .; CDR3nt: TGTGCCAGCAGCTCACAGGGCACAGATACGCAGTATTTT; CDR3aa: CASSSQGTDTQYF
v_gene: TRBV12-3/TRBV12-4; j_gene: TRBJ2-6; abundance: .; d_gene: TRBD1; CDR3nt: TGTGCCAGCAGTTTGCCAGGGGGAGAGGCCAACGTCCTGACTTTC; CDR3aa: CASSLPGGEANVLTF
v_gene: TRBV7-2; j_gene: TRBJ2-7; abundance: many; d_gene: TRBD1; CDR3nt: TGTGCCAGCAGCCCCCCCGGACAGGGGTACGAGCAGTACTTC; CDR3aa: CASSPPGQGYEQYF
v_gene: TRBV7-3; j_gene: TRBJ2-1; abundance: few; d_gene: .; CDR3nt: TGTGCCAGCAGCCAGTCTAGGGACTTCCGGGATGAGCAGTTCTTC; CDR3aa: CASSQSRDFRDEQFF
v_gene: TRBV7-2; j_gene: TRBJ1-3; abundance: .; d_gene: .; CDR3nt: TGTGCCAGCAGCCCCAGTTGGGGGACTGGAAACACCATATATTTT; CDR3aa: CASSPSWGTGNTIYF
v_gene: TRBV24-1; j_gene: TRBJ2-3; abundance: .; d_gene: .; CDR3nt: TGTGCCACCAGTGACCGGACAGTCTACACAGATACGCAGTATTTT; CDR3aa: CATSDRTVYTDTQYF
v_gene: TRBV5-1; j_gene: TRBJ2-5; abundance: .; d_gene: TRBD2; CDR3nt: TGCGCCAGCAGCGCCGGGACTAGTTGGGGTCGGGAGACCCAGTACTTC; CDR3aa: CASSAGTSWGRETQYF
v_gene: TRBV2; j_gene: TRBJ1-3; abundance: .; d_gene: .; CDR3nt: TGTGCCAGCAGTGCTGGCTTCAGCTCTGGAAACACCATATATTTT; CDR3aa: CASSAGFSSGNTIYF
v_gene: TRBV7-6; j_gene: TRBJ1-4; abundance: few; d_gene: .; CDR3nt: TGTGCCAGCAGCATGCAGGGAAGGGGGAGTGAAAAACTGTTTTTT; CDR3aa: CASSMQGRGSEKLFF
v_gene: TRBV6-1; j_gene: TRBJ1-3; abundance: .; d_gene: .; CDR3nt: TGTGCCAGCAAGACAGGAACCTTCTCTGGAAACACCATATATTTT; CDR3aa: CASKTGTFSGNTIYF
v_gene: TRBV18; j_gene: TRBJ2-3; abundance: .; d_gene: .; CDR3nt: TGTGCCAGCGGGGACGGGGCGACCCTCGGAGATACGCAGTATTTT; CDR3aa: CASGDGATLGDTQYF
v_gene: TRBV5-1; j_gene: TRBJ2-2; abundance: many; d_gene: .; CDR3nt: TGCGCCAGCAGCTCGCCCGGAAACACCGGGGAGCTGTTTTTT; CDR3aa: CASSSPGNTGELFF
v_gene: TRBV20-1; j_gene: TRBJ1-6; abundance: .; d_gene: .; CDR3nt: TGCAGTGCTGTAGAGGGGTTCCCCTCCTATAATTCACCCCTCCACTTT; CDR3aa: CSAVEGFPSYNSPLHF
v_gene: TRBV7-9; j_gene: TRBJ1-2; abundance: few; d_gene: .; CDR3nt: TGTGCCAGCAGCTCAGACACGACAGGCCAAGACTACACCTTC; CDR3aa: CASSSDTTGQDYTF
v_gene: TRBV12-3/TRBV12-4; j_gene: TRBJ1-1; abundance: few; d_gene: TRBD1; CDR3nt: TGTGCCAGCAGCGGCACAGGGGGCGCCCTAAGAGCTTTCTTT; CDR3aa: CASSGTGGALRAFF
v_gene: TRBV5-4; j_gene: TRBJ2-2; abundance: few; d_gene: .; CDR3nt: TGTGCCAGCAGCTTTGCCAGGAACACCGGGGAGCTGTTTTTT; CDR3aa: CASSFARNTGELFF
v_gene: TRBV12-3/TRBV12-4; j_gene: TRBJ1-1; abundance: many; d_gene: .; CDR3nt: TGTGCCAGCAGTACCCTTGGTGGCAGGGTCACTGAAGCTTTCTTT; CDR3aa: CASSTLGGRVTEAFF
v_gene: TRBV10-3; j_gene: TRBJ2-5; abundance: few; d_gene: TRBD2; CDR3nt: TGTGCCATCAGTGCGACTAGCGGGGTCGGAGAGACCCAGTACTTC; CDR3aa: CAISATSGVGETQYF
v_gene: TRBV5-1; j_gene: TRBJ1-2; abundance: few; d_gene: .; CDR3nt: TGCGCCAGCAGCTTGGAGGGGGCTAACTATGGCTACACCTTC; CDR3aa: CASSLEGANYGYTF
v_gene: TRBV4-1; j_gene: TRBJ2-2; abundance: .; d_gene: TRBD2; CDR3nt: TGCGCCAGCAGCCAAGATTGGACTAGCGGGGGACAAGGGGAGCTGTTTTTT; CDR3aa: CASSQDWTSGGQGELFF
v_gene: TRBV11-1; j_gene: TRBJ2-5; abundance: few; d_gene: .; CDR3nt: TGTGCCAGCAGCTCTCAGACAGGCCGACAACAAGAGACCCAGTACTTC; CDR3aa: CASSSQTGRQQETQYF
v_gene: TRBV29-1; j_gene: TRBJ2-3; abundance: few; d_gene: TRBD2; CDR3nt: TGCAGCGTTGTATCGAGCGGGGTGACAGATACGCAGTATTTT; CDR3aa: CSVVSSGVTDTQYF
v_gene: TRBV4-3; j_gene: TRBJ1-2; abundance: .; d_gene: .; CDR3nt: TGCGCCAGCAGCCCAGTAGAGGGAGTGAACTATGGCTACACCTTC; CDR3aa: CASSPVEGVNYGYTF
v_gene: TRBV2; j_gene: TRBJ2-1; abundance: .; d_gene: TRBD1; CDR3nt: TGTGCCAGCAGAGAGGACAGGGCGGGGTACAATGAGCAGTTCTTC; CDR3aa: CASREDRAGYNEQFF
v_gene: TRBV3-1; j_gene: TRBJ1-1; abundance: .; d_gene: TRBD1; CDR3nt: TGTGCCAGCAGCCAAGGGGACAGGGTAAACACTGAAGCTTTCTTT; CDR3aa: CASSQGDRVNTEAFF
v_gene: TRBV19; j_gene: TRBJ2-1; abundance: .; d_gene: TRBD2; CDR3nt: TGTGCCAGTTCTCAGGGGAGCGGGAGGGCCGGGTCGTTCTCCTACAATGAGCAGTTCTTC; CDR3aa: CASSQGSGRAGSFSYNEQFF
v_gene: TRBV11-1; j_gene: TRBJ1-1; abundance: few; d_gene: .; CDR3nt: TGTGCCAGCAGCTTGCAGGGACACTACACTGAAGCTTTCTTT; CDR3aa: CASSLQGHYTEAFF
v_gene: TRBV24-1; j_gene: TRBJ2-1; abundance: .; d_gene: .; CDR3nt: TGTGCCACCAGTGATTTAGGGGCAGGGGAGCGAGATGAGCAGTTCTTC; CDR3aa: CATSDLGAGERDEQFF
v_gene: TRBV5-1; j_gene: TRBJ2-5; abundance: few; d_gene: .; CDR3nt: TGCGCCAGCTGGGTAGGCCAAGAGACCCAGTACTTC; CDR3aa: CASWVGQETQYF